This is a list of T cell receptor beta chains from one sample in a study of cytomegalovirus exposure and HLA in healthy donors. Profiled with immunoSEQ multiplex PCR; TCRdb holds only in-frame clones, not every one. This table holds about 72,000 clones. Source material: PBMCs. These receptors were obtained from a man between 40 and 49 years old in good health and CMV-seronegative. Each CDR3 is given with its conserved first and last residue. The D gene is left open where the match is weak. Clone size appears in some rows only: once, few, many, or a class for an expanded clone.

>TRBV27|.|.|TRBJ1-2
TGTGCCGAGGCCCGCCCAGGGTCGTACTATGGCTACACCTTC
CAEARPGSYYGYTF
>TRBV30|.|.|TRBJ1-2
TGTGCCTGGAGTGGGGGGCCAGGGTATACTGGCTACACCTTC
CAWSGGPGYTGYTF
>TRBV19|.|.|TRBJ2-2
TGTGCCAGTAGTCAGGGGGGACTGGACACCGGGGAGCTGTTTTTT
CASSQGGLDTGELFF
>TRBV4-2|.|TRBD2|TRBJ2-5
TGTGCCAGCAGCCAAGATTTCAAAGCGGGGTACCAAGAGACCCAGTACTTC
CASSQDFKAGYQETQYF
>TRBV7-2|.|.|TRBJ2-7
TGTGCCAGCAGCTTAGTGCTACCTTCCTACGAGCAGTACTTC
CASSLVLPSYEQYF
>TRBV6-5|.|TRBD2|TRBJ2-3
TGTGCCAGCAGCAGGGACTACGAATCTGGTACGCAGTATTTT
CASSRDYESGTQYF
>TRBV6-5|.|TRBD2|TRBJ2-2
TGTGCCACCCGGGGGGGGCAGGAAACCGGGGAGCTGTTTTTT
CATRGGQETGELFF
>TRBV10-3|.|.|TRBJ2-7
TGTGCCATCCAGGGAAGGCCCTCCTACGAGCAGTACTTC
CAIQGRPSYEQYF
>TRBV5-6|.|.|TRBJ2-5
TGTGCCAGCAGCCCTCAGACCCAGTACTTC
CASSPQTQYF
>TRBV18|.|.|TRBJ1-6
TGTGCCAGCTCACCCGATAATTCACCCCTCCACTTT
CASSPDNSPLHF
>TRBV6-1|.|.|TRBJ1-1
TGTGCCAGCAGGGCAGGGAACACTGAAGCTTTCTTT
CASRAGNTEAFF
>TRBV6-5|.|TRBD1|TRBJ2-7
TGTGCCAGCAGTTACCGTGACAGGGGGGCCTACGAGCAGTACTTC
CASSYRDRGAYEQYF
>TRBV6-5|.|.|TRBJ1-4
TGTGCCAGCAGTTACAGTACAGGATTAAATGAAAAACTGTTTTTT
CASSYSTGLNEKLFF
>TRBV19|.|.|TRBJ1-5
TGTGCCAGTAGTACTGAGAACCGGGTCGGTCAGCCCCAGCATTTT
CASSTENRVGQPQHF
>TRBV6-1|.|.|TRBJ1-3
TGTGCCAGCACCACTAGCTCCTCTGGAAACACCATATATTTT
CASTTSSSGNTIYF
>TRBV6-1|.|.|TRBJ2-2
TGTGCCAGCAGTGACCCCAGGCCCGCGAACACCGGGGAGCTGTTTTTT
CASSDPRPANTGELFF
>TRBV7-9|.|.|TRBJ1-2
TGTGCCAGCAGCCCAATAACAGGGATATATGGCTACACCTTC
CASSPITGIYGYTF
>TRBV7-8|.|TRBD2|TRBJ2-5
TGTGCCAGCAGCCAAGGACTAGCGGGGGGACAAGAGACCCAGTACTTC
CASSQGLAGGQETQYF
>TRBV6-6|.|.|TRBJ2-2
TGTGCCAGCAGTTCAGGGATTTTAGCCGGGGAGCTGTTTTTT
CASSSGILAGELFF
>TRBV6-5|.|.|TRBJ1-1
TGTGCCAGCAGCTGGGGGCGGAACACTGAAGCTTTCTTT
CASSWGRNTEAFF
>TRBV9|.|.|TRBJ1-3
TGTGCCAGCAGCCCCCAGGACAGTAAAGGAAACACCATATATTTT
CASSPQDSKGNTIYF
>TRBV27|.|.|TRBJ2-1
TGTGCCAGCGGCTCCCCCTTTGTCTACAATGAGCAGTTCTTC
CASGSPFVYNEQFF
>TRBV4-1|.|.|TRBJ1-6
TGCGCCAGCAGCCAAGATGGGCAGCTTCATTCACCCCTCCACTTT
CASSQDGQLHSPLHF
>TRBV5-1|.|TRBD2|TRBJ2-3
TGCGCCAGCAGCTTGGATGGCGGGGGTTACACAGATACGCAGTATTTT
CASSLDGGGYTDTQYF
>TRBV30|.|.|TRBJ1-2
TGTGCCTGGAGTGTGACTGGAGGCTACACCTTC
CAWSVTGGYTF
>TRBV7-9|.|TRBD1|TRBJ1-4
TGTGCCAGCAGAAGGGACAGTACTAATGAAAAACTGTTTTTT
CASRRDSTNEKLFF
>TRBV4-2|.|TRBD2|TRBJ2-1
TGTGCCAGCAGCCAAGACGGCGGGGGTCAATACAATGAGCAGTTCTTC
CASSQDGGGQYNEQFF
>TRBV5-5|.|TRBD2|TRBJ2-5
TGTGCCAGCAGCTTGGGGGGGGGACCTCAAGAGACCCAGTACTTC
CASSLGGGPQETQYF
>TRBV5-4|.|TRBD2|TRBJ2-7
TGTGCCAGCAGCCTACCACTAGCGGGGGCGGAGCAGTACTTC
CASSLPLAGAEQYF
>TRBV4-1|.|TRBD2|TRBJ2-2
TGCGCCAGCACTGTCAGCGGGGGGGCGAACACCGGGGAGCTGTTTTTT
CASTVSGGANTGELFF
>TRBV5-6|medium-sized|.|TRBJ2-6
TGTGCCAGCAGCCCCGACAGCGCGAGGGCCAACGTCCTGACTTTC
CASSPDSARANVLTF
>TRBV7-2|.|.|TRBJ2-3
TGTGCCAGCAGCTTAGAAGGGGGGGCCTTAGATACGCAGTATTTT
CASSLEGGALDTQYF
>TRBV7-2|.|.|TRBJ1-6
TGTGCCAGCAGCCCCCGGGAGAGGTCTAATTCACCCCTCCACTTT
CASSPRERSNSPLHF
>TRBV2|.|TRBD1|TRBJ1-1
TGTGCCAGCAGTGAAGCTCGGACAGGGGGGACACCTGAAGCTTTCTTT
CASSEARTGGTPEAFF
>TRBV30|.|.|TRBJ2-7
TGTGCCTGGAGCCCCTCTGGGAGAGAGCAGTACTTC
CAWSPSGREQYF
>TRBV5-1|.|TRBD1|TRBJ1-2
TGCGCCAGCAGCATCGACGGACAGGGCTATGGCTACACCTTC
CASSIDGQGYGYTF
>TRBV19|.|TRBD1|TRBJ1-1
TGTGCCAGTAGTATTGGTAACGACCCGGGACAGGATTACCTCTTT
CASSIGNDPGQDYLF
>TRBV7-9|.|TRBD2|TRBJ2-7
TGTGCCAGCAGCTTCGGGAGGGGCTTCCTCTCCTACGAGCAGTACTTC
CASSFGRGFLSYEQYF
>TRBV15|.|TRBD1|TRBJ1-5
TGTGCCACCAGCTCCGGGACAGGGGGAAATCAGCCCCAGCATTTT
CATSSGTGGNQPQHF
>TRBV30|.|.|TRBJ1-2
TGTGCCTGGACTAGTCAGGGCTTCTATGGCTACACCTTC
CAWTSQGFYGYTF
>TRBV11-3|.|.|TRBJ2-1
TGTGCCAGCAGCTCCACAGGGATTGAGCAGTTCTTC
CASSSTGIEQFF
>TRBV7-9|.|TRBD1|TRBJ1-6
TGTGCCAGCAGCTTGTCCGGACAGGGAAATTCACCCCTCCACTTT
CASSLSGQGNSPLHF